These T cell receptor beta chains were read from a single sample in a study of early T cells in non-severe SARS-CoV-2 infection. TCRdb re-called the 5' RACE reads with MiXCR, one entry per CDR3 protein. The sample includes approximately 97,000 distinct CDR3 sequences, 8% to 13% of them seen just once. Sequencing used whole blood, obtained at baseline. The receptors were gathered from an adult who was a healthcare worker with PCR-confirmed SARS-CoV-2 infection or an uninfected control (not recorded which). The CDR3 runs from the conserved cysteine through the conserved F or W. A D gene is named only where the DNA matches it firmly. The listing skips clone size in some rows; elsewhere it reads once, few, many or a size class.

v_gene	abundance	j_gene	d_gene	CDR3nt	CDR3aa
TRBV19	many	TRBJ2-1	NA	TGTGCCAGTAGTATTCAGGGGGGCAATGAGCAGTTCTTC	CASSIQGGNEQFF
TRBV12-3/TRBV12-4	many	TRBJ1-4	NA	TGTGCCAGCAGTTTAGCTTGGGGGGCTAATGAAAAACTGTTTTTT	CASSLAWGANEKLFF
TRBV20-1	NA	TRBJ2-2	NA	TGCAGTGCCTCCCGCCGGGTACTGCACACCGGGGAGCTGTTTTTT	CSASRRVLHTGELFF
TRBV11-2	few	TRBJ1-2	NA	TGTGCCAGCAGCTTAGGACAACCCCTTGGCTACACCTTC	CASSLGQPLGYTF
TRBV2	NA	TRBJ2-1	NA	TGTGCCAGCACCCCCCTCGGAGCTGAGAATGAGCAGTTCTTC	CASTPLGAENEQFF
TRBV7-2	few	TRBJ2-1	NA	TGTGCCAGCAGGCCTATCGGGGGGCCCTACAATGAGCAGTTCTTC	CASRPIGGPYNEQFF
TRBV7-9	NA	TRBJ1-1	NA	TGTGCCAGCAGCTTATTGCAGGAGAACACTGAAGCTTTCTTT	CASSLLQENTEAFF
TRBV29-1	NA	TRBJ2-2	TRBD2	TGCAGCGTTGACCCGGGGGGCACCGGGGAGCTGTTTTTT	CSVDPGGTGELFF
TRBV3-1	few	TRBJ2-7	TRBD1	TGTGCCAGCAGCCGGGACAGGTTAATCCACGAGCAGTACTTC	CASSRDRLIHEQYF
TRBV19	NA	TRBJ2-2	TRBD1	TGTGCCAGTAGTAGGGGACAGATGAACACCGGGGAGCTGTTTTTT	CASSRGQMNTGELFF
TRBV20-1	many	TRBJ1-1	NA	TGCAGTGCTACGGACAGCGTGAACGAAGCTTTCTTT	CSATDSVNEAFF
TRBV20-1	few	TRBJ1-2	NA	TGCAGTGCTAGACCCTTCGGGGATGGCTACACCTTC	CSARPFGDGYTF
TRBV20-1	few	TRBJ2-3	NA	TGCAGTGGCAGGGTGGGAGGAGATACGCAGTATTTT	CSGRVGGDTQYF
TRBV2	NA	TRBJ2-3	NA	TGTGCCAGCAGTGATGCCCCCGGGACGAACACAGATACGCAGTATTTT	CASSDAPGTNTDTQYF
TRBV7-9	NA	TRBJ1-1	NA	TGTGCCAGCAGCTCGACAGTGGAGAACACTGAAGCTTTCTTT	CASSSTVENTEAFF
TRBV24-1	many	TRBJ2-1	TRBD2	TGTGCCACCAGTGACCTCACTAGCGGCTCACCTAATGGGGAGCAGTTCTTC	CATSDLTSGSPNGEQFF
TRBV29-1	NA	TRBJ2-7	NA	TGCAGCTTCCTCGGGACTTCGTACGAGCAGTACTTC	CSFLGTSYEQYF
TRBV14	NA	TRBJ2-2	NA	TGTGCCAGCAGCCTAACCGGGACCCTGGTCGGCGGGGAGCTGTTTTTT	CASSLTGTLVGGELFF
TRBV14	NA	TRBJ2-1	TRBD1	TGTGCCAGCAGCCAAGAACGGGACAGAGACTACAATGAGCAGTTCTTC	CASSQERDRDYNEQFF
TRBV7-6	few	TRBJ2-1	NA	TGTGCCAGCAGCCACGGGCGGGGACAGATCTACAATGAGCAGTTCTTC	CASSHGRGQIYNEQFF
TRBV7-3	NA	TRBJ2-2	NA	TGTGCCAGCAGCTTAACGCGGAATTCCGGGGAGCTGTTTTTT	CASSLTRNSGELFF
TRBV7-8	many	TRBJ2-5	TRBD2	TGTGCCAGCAGCTCTCGGACTAGCGGGAGCCCCGAGACCCAGTACTTC	CASSSRTSGSPETQYF
TRBV5-4	NA	TRBJ2-3	TRBD2	TGTGCCAGCAGCCAGCGGGTAGCGGGAGCTACAGATACGCAGTATTTT	CASSQRVAGATDTQYF
TRBV12-3/TRBV12-4	few	TRBJ1-5	NA	TGTGCCAGCAGTTCCAATCAGGGGAACAATCAGCCCCAGCATTTT	CASSSNQGNNQPQHF
TRBV6-1	NA	TRBJ2-5	NA	TGTGCCAGCAGTGAAACCAGCCCGAATATACAAGAGACCCAGTACTTC	CASSETSPNIQETQYF
TRBV10-3	NA	TRBJ2-7	NA	TGTGCCATCAGTGAGTCTGCGGCGAGATTTTACGAGCAGTACTTC	CAISESAARFYEQYF
TRBV7-9	many	TRBJ2-5	NA	TGTGCCAGCAGCTTAAGCCCGCAAATGCACGAGACCCAGTACTTC	CASSLSPQMHETQYF
TRBV10-3	many	TRBJ2-5	NA	TGTGCCATCAGTGAGTCTGGGGGCCTCCAAGAGACCCAGTACTTC	CAISESGGLQETQYF
TRBV7-9	many	TRBJ2-7	TRBD2	TGTGCCAGCGAAACCGGCGGGGGATACTACGAGCAGTACTTC	CASETGGGYYEQYF
TRBV18	few	TRBJ2-1	TRBD1	TGTGCCAGCTCAACCGGGACAGGGGGCGTAGGTGAGCAGTTCTTC	CASSTGTGGVGEQFF
TRBV7-8	NA	TRBJ2-1	TRBD2	TGTGCCAGCAGCTTACCCAGGACTAGCGGGAGACAGGCGAATGAGCAGTTCTTC	CASSLPRTSGRQANEQFF
TRBV29-1	NA	TRBJ2-5	TRBD1	TGCAGCGTTGAAGGGACAGGGGTCCCCCAAGAGACCCAGTACTTC	CSVEGTGVPQETQYF
TRBV5-6	few	TRBJ2-5	TRBD1	TGTGCCAGCAGCTCGCCGGGACAGGGACAAGAGACCCAGTACTTC	CASSSPGQGQETQYF
TRBV20-1	many	TRBJ2-1	NA	TGCAGTGCTCCCGACACCGCAGCGGAGCAGTTCTTC	CSAPDTAAEQFF
TRBV6-6	few	TRBJ2-7	NA	TGTGCCAGCAGTTACGGGGGGACCTACGAGCAGTACTTC	CASSYGGTYEQYF
TRBV24-1	few	TRBJ2-3	NA	TGTGCCACCAGTGATAGGAGGGGGGGTCGCACAGATACGCAGTATTTT	CATSDRRGGRTDTQYF
TRBV18	few	TRBJ1-1	NA	TGTGCCAGCTCTCTCCGTGAAACCATGAACACTGAAGCTTTCTTT	CASSLRETMNTEAFF
TRBV5-1	many	TRBJ2-3	NA	TGCGCCAGCAGCTTGTTTGTAGATACGCAGTATTTT	CASSLFVDTQYF
TRBV12-3/TRBV12-4	NA	TRBJ2-1	TRBD1	TGTGCCAGCAGCACCGGGACAGGGTTACACAATGAGCAGTTCTTC	CASSTGTGLHNEQFF
TRBV7-8	few	TRBJ2-3	NA	TGTGCCAGCAGCCTCGACGGCAATACGCAGTATTTT	CASSLDGNTQYF
TRBV20-1	many	TRBJ2-2	TRBD1	TGCAGTGCTCGGACAGGGATCACCGGGGAGCTGTTTTTT	CSARTGITGELFF
TRBV20-1	few	TRBJ2-1	NA	TGCAGTGCTATAGTACCGGGAGTCTACAATGAGCAGTTCTTC	CSAIVPGVYNEQFF
TRBV5-8	many	TRBJ2-1	TRBD2	TGTGCCAGCAGCTTGTCGGGGGGGAATGAGCAGTTCTTC	CASSLSGGNEQFF
TRBV27	many	TRBJ1-1	NA	TGTGCCAGCAGTTTCCCAGGCCACACTGAAGCTTTCTTT	CASSFPGHTEAFF
TRBV10-2	few	TRBJ2-2	TRBD2	TGCGCCAGCAGTGAAACTAGCGGACTCAACACCGGGGAGCTGTTTTTT	CASSETSGLNTGELFF
TRBV24-1	NA	TRBJ2-1	NA	TGTGCCACCAGTGATCTTTACAGGGCCTCCTACAATGAGCAGTTCTTC	CATSDLYRASYNEQFF
TRBV18	few	TRBJ2-5	NA	TGTGCCAGCTCACAATCGGGGACTGAAGAGACCCAGTACTTC	CASSQSGTEETQYF
TRBV27	few	TRBJ1-4	TRBD1	TGTGCCAGCAGACCACCGCTGGACAGGGGGCGTAGTGAAAAACTGTTTTTT	CASRPPLDRGRSEKLFF
TRBV18	many	TRBJ2-1	TRBD1	TGTGCCAGCTCACCATACCCCGGACAGGGAAGCAATGAGCAGTTCTTC	CASSPYPGQGSNEQFF
TRBV6-5	NA	TRBJ2-7	TRBD2	TGTGCCAGCAGTTATGGCGGGAGGGCGGACGAGCAGTACTTC	CASSYGGRADEQYF
TRBV11-2	once	TRBJ2-3	NA	TGTGCCAGCAGCTCTATGGGAGCAGATACGCAGTATTTT	CASSSMGADTQYF
TRBV10-2	NA	TRBJ1-1	NA	TGCGCCAGCAGTGACGCAGGGAGAGAAGCTTTCTTT	CASSDAGREAFF
TRBV9	few	TRBJ2-2	NA	TGTGCCAGCAGCTATGTCGACACCGGGGAGCTGTTTTTT	CASSYVDTGELFF